These 21 T cell receptor beta chains were sequenced from one sample in a study of beta chain features in type 1 diabetes. Reverse transcribing all isolated RNA meant expressed TCRB transcripts were sequenced. Clones were sequenced by immunoSEQ multiplex PCR, and TCRdb holds only the in-frame ones, with some missing. The sample has roughly 400,000 clones, less than 15% seen once. Sequenced sample: naive CD4+ T cells from blood. The receptor set was obtained from a woman aged 18-35 years in good health.

This clone was seen a few times. The chain joins TRBV19 to TRBJ2-5; 8 bases are a match to TRBD1. Trimming took 4 bases from V and 4 from J; bases not matched to a gene: 2. The CDR3 covers 13 residues. In germline, CDR1 is LNHDA, CDR2 SQIVND (reference sequence). The CDR3 region has the DNA TGTGCCAGTAGTACCGGACAGGGAGAGACCCAGTACTTC. This encodes CASSTGQGETQYF.

The V and J genes are TRBV6-6 and TRBJ2-7, with 9 bases fitting TRBD2. In germline, CDR1 is MNHNY, CDR2 SVGAGI (reference sequence). CDR3 size: 13 residues. V was clipped by 7 bases and J by 4 bases; unmatched bases: 5. The CDR3 reads CASKGLAGYEQYF. The CDR3 DNA reads TGTGCCAGCAAAGGCCTAGCGGGGTACGAGCAGTACTTC.

V is TRBV5-8 and J is TRBJ2-2; no firm D call. The CDR3 has 13 amino acids. Trimming left V 6 bases short and J 1 base short, with 7 bases between. Looked up from germline, CDR1 is SGHTS and CDR2 is YDEGEE. CDR3 coding DNA: TGTGCCAGCATTATCTGGAACACCGGGGAGCTGTTTTTT. It codes for CASIIWNTGELFF.

V usage is TRBV29-1 and J usage is TRBJ2-2, with 7 nucleotides matching TRBD2. Germline values: CDR1 SQVTM, CDR2 ANQGSEA. V dropped 6 bases and J dropped 4; count of bases not matched to a gene: 11. The CDR3 is 15 residues long. CDR3 sequence (DNA): TGCAGCGTCTTGACGGGCGGGAGTGGCACCGGGGAGCTGTTTTTT. Protein: CSVLTGGSGTGELFF.

This clone was observed a few times. The chain recombines TRBV4-2 with TRBJ2-5; 11 bases match TRBD1. This CDR3 is built from 16 residues. J gave up 4 bases and V 4 bases, and 8 bases lay outside the gene matches. Germline V gives CDR1 LGHNA, CDR2 YNFKEQ. The CDR3 reads CASSPAGTGGLETQYF. Here the CDR3 DNA reads TGTGCCAGCAGCCCAGCCGGGACAGGGGGGTTAGAGACCCAGTACTTC.

Here the CDR3 DNA reads TGCAGCGTTGGAGAGGGGGCCTATGGCTACACCTTC. It codes for CSVGEGAYGYTF. V gene TRBV29-1 combines with J gene TRBJ1-2; 7 nucleotides match TRBD1. J gave up 4 bases and V 4 bases, and 3 bases lay outside the gene matches. This CDR3 spans 12 amino acids. Per the germline V gene, CDR1 is SQVTM and CDR2 is ANQGSEA. Using reference TRBV29-1 and TRBJ1-2 for the parts outside the CDR3, the full variable domain is SAVISQKPSRDICQRGTSLTIQCQVDSQVTMMFWYRQQPGQSLTLIATANQGSEATYESGFVIDKFPISRPNLTFSTLTVSNMSPEDSSIYLCSVGEGAYGYTFGSGTRLTVV.

In its sample, this clone was seen a few times. This sequence joins TRBV6-5 and TRBJ2-5; a possible D gene is TRBD1 (6 bases). This CDR3 is built from 14 residues. Germline CDR1 reads MNHEY; CDR2 reads SVGAGI. V gave up 4 bases and J gave up 5 bases, with 14 bases separating them. The CDR3 DNA sequence: TGTGCCAGCAGTTTCCAACAGGGTGGGGAGACCCAGTACTTC. Residues: CASSFQQGGETQYF.

In its sample, this clone was seen a few times. The chain links TRBV4-2 to TRBJ1-5; D may be TRBD1 (5 bases). The germline V gene has CDR1 LGHNA and CDR2 YNFKEQ. V lost 2 bases to trimming and J lost 2 bases, with 13 bases between them. The CDR3 totals 16 residues. CDR3 residues: CASSQRGLGGNQPQHF. Written as DNA, the CDR3 is TGTGCCAGCAGCCAAAGGGGTTTAGGGGGCAATCAGCCCCAGCATTTT.

This chain uses TRBV7-2 with TRBJ1-1; unclear D gene. Germline-derived CDR1 and CDR2 are SGHTA and FQGNSA. The CDR3 is 15 amino acids. V lost 5 bases and J 4 bases, leaving 17 bases between the germline ends. CDR3 region: CASSRAGIRGTEAFF. In nucleotides, the CDR3 is TGTGCCAGCAGCAGGGCCGGGATCAGAGGCACTGAAGCTTTCTTT.

This clone was observed a few times. The chain carries TRBV9 and TRBJ2-7; weak D call: TRBD1 (6 bases). V was shortened by 0 bases and J by 1 base, with 14 bases between the two germline ends. The CDR3 contains 16 residues. Germline-derived CDR1 and CDR2 are SGDLS and YYNGEE. Here the CDR3 reads CASSVALSQGSYEQYF. The CDR3 DNA is TGTGCCAGCAGCGTAGCTTTGTCCCAGGGGTCCTACGAGCAGTACTTC.

A few counts support this clone. A read error may account for a junction end that differs from germline. This chain uses TRBV7-7 with TRBJ2-5; perhaps TRBD1 as D (6 bases). The CDR3 covers 17 residues. The germline CDR1 and CDR2 sequences are SSHAT and FNYEAQ (reference sequence). The CDR3 nucleotides are TGTGCTAGCAGCTCTTCGCACGGTAGCAGGGGAGAGGAGACCCAGTACTTC. It specifies CASSSSHGSRGEETQYF.

In its sample, this clone was seen a few times. This chain links TRBV7-9 with TRBJ2-3; TRBD2 aligns across 9 bases. V lost 5 bases to trimming and J lost 3 bases; unmatched junction nucleotides: 6. The CDR3 consists of 15 residues. Germline V gene lookup returns CDR1 SEHNR and CDR2 FQNEAQ (reference sequence). The CDR3 loop reads CASSDSGRGTDTQYF. In DNA form, the CDR3 reads TGTGCCAGCAGCGATAGCGGGAGAGGGACAGATACGCAGTATTTT.

V and J are TRBV28 and TRBJ2-5, with a weak D call TRBD1 (5 bases). The V and J ends lost 5 bases and 4 bases respectively, with 11 bases between them. The CDR3 has 13 amino acids. Germline lookup yields CDR1 MDHEN and CDR2 SYDVKM. The CDR3 sequence: CASSIDSPETQYF. CDR3 in DNA: TGTGCCAGCAGTATAGACAGTCCAGAGACCCAGTACTTC.

DNA for the CDR3: TGTGCCAGCAGCACCCGAGGACTGGGATTGTTAGGGGAGCTGTTTTTT. Amino acids: CASSTRGLGLLGELFF. The chain has TRBV9 and TRBJ2-2; a weak D match, TRBD2 (5 bases). CDR3 length: 16 residues. V lost 4 bases, J lost 8 bases, and 21 bases lay in between. Germline CDR1 and CDR2: SGDLS and YYNGEE.

The chain has TRBV19 and TRBJ2-5, with 9 bases lining up with TRBD1. This CDR3 has 15 amino acids. V shed 5 bases, J shed 5 bases, and the junction held 9 bases outside the gene matches. CDR1 LNHDA and CDR2 SQIVND come from the germline V gene (reference sequence). CDR3 DNA sequence: TGTGCCAGTAGTCCGCGGACAGGGGACCCGGAGACCCAGTACTTC. This translates into CASSPRTGDPETQYF.

This chain joins TRBV7-3 and TRBJ1-1; TRBD1 matches at 7 bases. V was pared by 4 bases and J by 5 bases, with 4 bases of the junction left unmatched. Per germline, CDR1 SGHTA and CDR2 FQGTGA. This CDR3 comprises 13 residues. The CDR3 DNA sequence: TGTGCCAGCAGCTCACAGGGGTTAACTGAAGCTTTCTTT. It yields the protein CASSSQGLTEAFF.

The chain couples TRBV5-4 to TRBJ2-1, with 8 bases that match TRBD1. V shed 4 bases, J shed 1 base, and the junction held 7 bases outside the gene matches. The CDR3 contains 16 residues. Germline loops: CDR1 SGHNT, CDR2 YYREEE (reference sequence). As DNA, the CDR3 is TGTGCCAGCAGCCAACAGGACAGGGTATCCTACAATGAGCAGTTCTTC. It codes for CASSQQDRVSYNEQFF.

The sample holds a few counts of this clone. The chain carries TRBV6-1 and TRBJ2-7; possibly TRBD2 for D (5 bases). The CDR3 consists of 15 residues. CDR1 is MNHNS, CDR2 SASEGT, per germline. The ends were cut back, 6 bases at V and 3 bases at J, with 18 bases in the middle. The CDR3 here is CASRTELAGLYEQYF. The CDR3 DNA reads TGTGCCAGCAGGACTGAACTGGCAGGACTCTACGAGCAGTACTTC.

V usage is TRBV7-9 and J usage is TRBJ2-6; D is perhaps TRBD2 (5 bases). The germline V gene has CDR1 SEHNR and CDR2 FQNEAQ (reference sequence). The ends were cut back, 1 base at V and 1 base at J, with 8 bases in the middle. The length of the CDR3 is 16 residues. CDR3 in amino acids: CASSLGAESGANVLTF. The DNA of the CDR3 is TGTGCCAGCAGCTTAGGAGCGGAATCTGGGGCCAACGTCCTGACTTTC.

The chain couples TRBV15 to TRBJ2-2; 8 nucleotides align to TRBD2. The trim removed 2 bases at V and 6 bases at J, leaving 11 bases unmatched. The CDR3 totals 17 residues. CDR1 and CDR2 (germline): LNHNV, YYDKDF (reference sequence). The CDR3 sequence: CATSRTRSGTRPGELFF. DNA for the CDR3: TGTGCCACCAGCAGAACTCGGTCCGGGACTAGGCCCGGGGAGCTGTTTTTT.

V usage is TRBV30 and J usage is TRBJ1-5; unclear D gene. Germline V gene data show CDR1 as GTSNPN and CDR2 as SVGIG (reference sequence). V lost 3 bases, J lost 0 bases, and 12 bases lay in between. The CDR3 is 15 residues long. CDR3 region: CAWSEAGYSNQPQHF. CDR3 nucleotide sequence: TGTGCCTGGAGCGAAGCGGGTTATAGCAATCAGCCCCAGCATTTT. Using reference TRBV30 and TRBJ1-5 for the parts outside the CDR3, the full variable domain is SQTIHQWPATLVQPVGSPLSLECTVEGTSNPNLYWYRQAAGRGLQLLFYSVGIGQISSEVPQNLSASRPQDRQFILSSKKLLLSDSGFYLCAWSEAGYSNQPQHFGDGTRLSIL.